These 26 T cell receptor beta chains were sequenced from one sample in a study of neoadjuvant anti-PD-1 for oral cavity cancer. Time point defined: after neoadjuvant nivolumab, at surgical resection. Repertoires were generated with immunoSEQ multiplex PCR, while TCRdb's copy carries only in-frame clones and drops some. The sample records roughly 9,600 clones, about three fifths being singletons. The sequencing here drew on PBMCs, taken after nivolumab (anti-PD-1) treatment. The source is a person between 40 and 79 years old with oral cavity squamous cell carcinoma.

V is TRBV5-1 and J is TRBJ2-7; 9 positions match TRBD1. V lost 5 bases to trimming and J lost 2 bases; unmatched junction nucleotides: 5. Germline values: CDR1 SGHRS, CDR2 YFSETQ. The CDR3 extends over 14 amino acids. The CDR3 sequence is CASRSRDRAYEQYF. The CDR3 DNA is TGCGCCAGCAGATCCCGGGACAGGGCCTACGAGCAGTACTTC.

This sequence joins TRBV7-8 and TRBJ1-4, with 7 bases matching TRBD1. V gave up 1 base and J gave up 10 bases; unmatched junction bases: 9. The CDR3 has 15 residues. Germline values: CDR1 SGHVS, CDR2 FQNEAQ. CDR3 protein: CASSLDGRTGGKLFF. The CDR3 coding sequence is TGTGCCAGCAGCTTAGATGGCAGGACAGGAGGAAAACTGTTTTTT.

CDR3 DNA sequence: TGTGCCAGCAGCTGGTCGCGGGGGGGTGAAAAACTGTTTTTT. Translated: CASSWSRGGEKLFF. The chain has TRBV27 and TRBJ1-4; tentative D call: TRBD1 (5 bases). The germline V and J ends were trimmed by 6 bases and 7 bases, with 15 bases remaining between them. Germline V lookup: CDR1 MNHEY, CDR2 SMNVEV (reference sequence). The CDR3 spans 14 residues.

A few counts support this clone. This chain joins TRBV7-3 and TRBJ2-1, with D maybe TRBD2 (6 bases). The V end lost 5 bases, the J end lost 4 bases, and 15 bases lay between the germline ends. The CDR3 sequence is 15 residues long. In germline, CDR1 is SGHTA, CDR2 FQGTGA. The CDR3 nucleotides are TGTGCCAGCAGCCGGCGGGGCAGGGAGTACAATGAGCAGTTCTTC. It is translated as CASSRRGREYNEQFF.

The chain employs TRBV27 and TRBJ2-7, with a weak D call TRBD2 (6 bases). V was shortened by 5 bases and J by 1 base, with 15 bases between the two germline ends. Germline CDR1 is MNHEY and CDR2 is SMNVEV (reference sequence). The CDR3 contains 15 residues. The CDR3 DNA follows: TGTGCCAGCAGTGGCGCGGGGCTACGATCCTACGAGCAGTACTTC. Translated, it gives CASSGAGLRSYEQYF.

The rearrangement uses TRBV7-9 and TRBJ2-7; D is possibly TRBD1 (6 bases). V was cut by 5 bases and J by 3 bases, with 14 bases left in between. This CDR3 has 14 amino acids. Germline lookup yields CDR1 SEHNR and CDR2 FQNEAQ (reference sequence). As DNA, the CDR3 is TGTGCCAGCAGCCCTCGGGACACAGACTACGAGCAGTACTTC. This translates into CASSPRDTDYEQYF.

The J gene is TRBJ1-1, the V gene TRBV7-6; no firm D call. Germline V gene lookup returns CDR1 SGHVS and CDR2 FNYEAQ. V was pared by 0 bases and J by 1 base, with 6 bases between. The CDR3 loop spans 14 amino acids. CDR3 sequence reads: CASSLALANTEAFF. In DNA, the CDR3 is TGTGCCAGCAGCTTAGCGTTGGCGAACACTGAAGCTTTCTTT.

The V call is TRBV13, the J call TRBJ2-3; 7 bases agree with TRBD2. CDR1 and CDR2 (germline): PRHDT, FYEKMQ (reference sequence). This CDR3 comprises 17 residues. J was trimmed by 3 bases and V by 1 base; bases with no gene match: 10. CDR3 DNA sequence: TGTGCCAGCAGCTTAGTACTCGGACTAGGGTCTACAGATACGCAGTATTTT. It yields the protein CASSLVLGLGSTDTQYF.

The V and J genes are TRBV15 and TRBJ1-3, with TRBD1 as a possible D gene (5 bases). Trimming removed 1 base from V and 0 bases from J, with 13 bases in between. This CDR3 has 17 amino acids. The V gene's germline CDR1 is LNHNV and CDR2 YYDKDF (reference sequence). This CDR3 reads CATSRVVTANSGNTIYF. CDR3 in DNA: TGTGCCACCAGCAGAGTAGTGACAGCAAACTCTGGAAACACCATATATTTT.

This clone is a singleton in its sample. This sequence joins TRBV2 and TRBJ1-1; 8 nucleotides align to TRBD1. The CDR3 is 13 amino acids. Germline CDR1 SNHLY, CDR2 FYNNEI. V shed 7 bases, J shed 4 bases, and the junction held 5 bases outside the gene matches. This CDR3 reads CASTLDRVTEAFF. CDR3 sequence (DNA): TGTGCCAGCACCTTGGACAGGGTCACTGAAGCTTTCTTT.

This clone was detected once. The chain joins TRBV27 to TRBJ1-1; D gene unclear. The germline gives CDR1 MNHEY, CDR2 SMNVEV (reference sequence). V lost 8 bases and J 4 bases, leaving 17 bases between the germline ends. This CDR3 spans 14 amino acids. CDR3 region: CASCRAGAFTEAFF. CDR3 nucleotide sequence: TGTGCCAGCTGCCGCGCGGGAGCCTTCACTGAAGCTTTCTTT.

J is TRBJ1-1 and V is TRBV19; 7 positions agree with TRBD1. This CDR3 has 16 amino acids. The V gene's germline CDR1 is LNHDA and CDR2 SQIVND (reference sequence). With V trimmed by 4 bases and J by 0 bases, 8 bases remained unmatched. The CDR3 is CASSTITGAVNTEAFF. The CDR3 DNA reads as TGTGCCAGTAGTACCATCACAGGGGCGGTGAACACTGAAGCTTTCTTT.

The V and J genes are TRBV10-2 and TRBJ2-1; 8 bases agree with TRBD2. The germline gives CDR1 WSHSY, CDR2 SAAADI. The CDR3 loop spans 16 amino acids. Trimming removed 1 base from V and 3 bases from J; junction bases left unmatched: 5. The CDR3 loop reads CASSEWLAGYYNEQFF. The CDR3 region has the DNA TGCGCCAGCAGTGAGTGGTTAGCGGGATACTACAATGAGCAGTTCTTC.

A few counts support this clone. This rearrangement joins TRBV9 to TRBJ1-2, with 9 bases lining up with TRBD1. The V and J ends lost 0 bases and 6 bases, in that order; junction bases with no gene match: 9. CDR3 length equals 16 residues. In germline, CDR1 is SGDLS, CDR2 YYNGEE. The CDR3 sequence: CASSVALGQGLNGYTF. CDR3 nucleotides: TGTGCCAGCAGCGTAGCTTTGGGACAGGGCTTGAATGGCTACACCTTC.

V is TRBV28 and J is TRBJ1-5; D unresolved. The germline V gene has CDR1 MDHEN and CDR2 SYDVKM. V gave up 5 bases and J gave up 3 bases, with 14 bases separating them. The CDR3 covers 15 residues. The CDR3 region is CASSLSPRLNQPQHF. CDR3 DNA: TGTGCCAGCAGTCTTTCGCCCCGTCTCAATCAGCCCCAGCATTTT. Full variable domain (remainder filled in from reference TRBV28 and TRBJ1-5): DVKVTQSSRYLVKRTGEKVFLECVQDMDHENMFWYRQDPGLGLRLIYFSYDVKMKEKGDIPEGYSVSREKKERFSLILESASTNQTSMYLCASSLSPRLNQPQHFGDGTRLSIL.

CDR3 protein: CASSLAPLSSGSTGELFF. CDR3 sequence (DNA): TGCGCCAGCAGCTTGGCCCCGCTATCAAGCGGATCCACCGGGGAGCTGTTTTTT. The V call is TRBV5-1, the J call TRBJ2-2, with a possible D match to TRBD2 (5 bases). Germline lookup yields CDR1 SGHRS and CDR2 YFSETQ. V was trimmed by 0 bases and J by 4 bases, leaving 19 bases between them. CDR3 length: 18 residues.

This clone has just a few counts. This chain connects TRBV29-1 to TRBJ1-1; D remains ambiguous. Germline loops: CDR1 SQVTM, CDR2 ANQGSEA. Trimming removed 1 base at V and 5 bases at J, with 8 bases between. The CDR3 is made up of 12 amino acids. The DNA of the CDR3 is TGCAGCGTTGAAGTCGTGGGGACTGAAGCTTTCTTT. This gives the protein CSVEVVGTEAFF.

The genes are TRBV7-9 and TRBJ2-5; TRBD1 is a possible D gene (5 bases). Germline CDR1 is SEHNR and CDR2 is FQNEAQ (reference sequence). The CDR3 spans 18 residues. V lost 0 bases and J 1 base, leaving 18 bases between the germline ends. The CDR3 reads CASSLAQGTYHSQETQYF. DNA of the CDR3: TGTGCCAGCAGCTTAGCTCAGGGAACTTACCACTCCCAAGAGACCCAGTACTTC.

The chain combines TRBV6-5 with TRBJ1-5; D possibly corresponds to TRBD1 (5 bases). Germline V gene sequence: CDR1 MNHEY, CDR2 SVGAGI. This CDR3 spans 14 amino acids. V was shortened by 2 bases and J by 4 bases, with 9 bases between the two germline ends. CDR3 DNA: TGTGCCAGCAGTTACGGGGAGGGGAATCAGCCCCAGCATTTT. Translating it yields CASSYGEGNQPQHF.

The sample holds one count of this clone. This chain links TRBV2 with TRBJ1-1; perhaps TRBD1 as D (6 bases). Trimming pared 7 bases from V and 1 base from J, leaving 13 bases between. Germline V gives CDR1 SNHLY, CDR2 FYNNEI. The CDR3 length is 14 residues. The CDR3 sequence: CASKVRGQNTEAFF. The CDR3, as DNA: TGTGCCAGCAAGGTCAGGGGTCAGAACACTGAAGCTTTCTTT.

This clone was seen a few times. The V and J genes are TRBV25-1 and TRBJ1-1; D unclear. Germline CDR1 MGHDK, CDR2 SYGVNS. The CDR3 extends over 11 amino acids. Trimming pared 7 bases from V and 4 bases from J, leaving 7 bases between. The CDR3 nucleotides read TGTGCCAGCACGGGGTTCACTGAAGCTTTCTTT. Its translation is CASTGFTEAFF. Full variable domain (rest looked up from reference TRBV25-1 and TRBJ1-1): EADIYQTPRYLVIGTGKKITLECSQTMGHDKMYWYQQDPGMELHLIHYSYGVNSTEKGDLSSESTVSRIRTEHFPLTLESARPSHTSQYLCASTGFTEAFFGQGTRLTVV.

The chain is built from TRBV7-6 and TRBJ2-1; D remains ambiguous. Germline loops: CDR1 SGHVS, CDR2 FNYEAQ. Trimming removed 4 bases at V and 7 bases at J, with 14 bases between. The CDR3 consists of 14 residues. The CDR3 protein is CASSSTRIGNEQFF. For the CDR3, the DNA is TGTGCCAGCAGCTCGACTCGTATCGGGAATGAGCAGTTCTTC.

J is TRBJ1-2 and V is TRBV2; D remains ambiguous. There are 14 residues in the CDR3. Trimming cost V 1 base and J 0 bases, with 6 bases left between them. The germline V gene has CDR1 SNHLY and CDR2 FYNNEI. CDR3 region: CASSEEAANYGYTF. CDR3 bases: TGTGCCAGCAGTGAAGAGGCAGCTAACTATGGCTACACCTTC.

CDR3 sequence (DNA): TGTGCCAGCAGCTTTGGGCGGGAAGGGACCCAGTACTTC. Translating it yields CASSFGREGTQYF. The V gene is TRBV7-8, the J gene TRBJ2-5, with D maybe TRBD2 (6 bases). Germline-derived CDR1 and CDR2 are SGHVS and FQNEAQ. The V end lost 3 bases, the J end lost 7 bases, and 12 bases lay between the germline ends. CDR3 length: 13 amino acids. Supplemented by reference TRBV7-8 and TRBJ2-5, the full variable domain reads GAGVSQSPRYKVAKRGQDVALRCDPISGHVSLFWYQQALGQGPEFLTYFQNEAQLDKSGLPSDRFFAERPEGSVSTLKIQRTQQEDSAVYLCASSFGREGTQYFGPGTRLLVL.

This chain links TRBV5-1 with TRBJ1-2; D is undetermined. V was cut by 2 bases and J by 0 bases, with 14 bases left in between. Germline V gives CDR1 SGHRS, CDR2 YFSETQ. This CDR3 comprises 16 residues. CDR3 bases: TGCGCCAGCAGCTTAGGGAAGGGTAGTGCTAACTATGGCTACACCTTC. Translating it yields CASSLGKGSANYGYTF.

The chain couples TRBV5-4 to TRBJ2-1; D may be TRBD1 (6 bases). Germline CDR1 SGHNT, CDR2 YYREEE (reference sequence). The CDR3 extends over 13 amino acids. The V end was cut by 4 bases, the J end by 6 bases, with 11 bases between. CDR3 sequence (DNA): TGTGCCAGCAGCCCTGACAGGATCAATGAGCAGTTCTTC. Encoded protein: CASSPDRINEQFF.